Shown below are 27 T cell receptor beta chains from a single sample sequenced in a study of T-cell reconstitution after alpha-beta-depleted transplantation in children. Unique molecular identifiers tagged the TCRbeta library. TCRdb re-analysed the PCR reads in MiXCR, keeping a single row per CDR3 protein. The table records about 610,000 distinct CDR3 sequences, roughly a tenth of them present only once. The input for sequencing was PBMCs from the stem cell graft donor, taken from the stem cell graft. These receptors originate from a human donor who donated a stem cell graft to a child with acute myeloid leukemia.

This clonotype is a singleton in its sample. The genes are TRBV25-1 and TRBJ2-1, with D tentatively TRBD2 (5 bases). The ends were cut back, 1 base at V and 8 bases at J, with 18 bases in the middle. The CDR3 consists of 16 residues. Per the germline V gene, CDR1 is MGHDK and CDR2 is SYGVNS. The CDR3 region is CASSEFPGNGEHEQFF. CDR3 nucleotides: TGTGCCAGCAGTGAATTCCCGGGGAATGGGGAACATGAGCAGTTCTTC.

This clonotype was seen only a few times. This chain links TRBV4-3 with TRBJ1-3; unclear D gene. The germline V and J ends were trimmed by 6 bases and 4 bases, with 10 bases remaining between them. The germline gives CDR1 LGHNA, CDR2 YSLEER. The CDR3 contains 13 residues. The chain's CDR3 is CASSPRQGNTIYF. The DNA for the CDR3 is TGCGCCAGCAGTCCAAGGCAAGGAAACACCATATATTTT.

This clonotype came up a few times. CDR3 bases: TGTGCCAGCAGCTTGGGGAGAGTAGCGGGTTCCGCTGAGCAGTACTTC. Encoded protein: CASSLGRVAGSAEQYF. This chain joins TRBV7-2 and TRBJ2-7, with 7 bases identical to TRBD2. The CDR3 covers 16 residues. V was clipped by 3 bases and J by 7 bases; unmatched bases: 15. In germline, CDR1 is SGHTA, CDR2 FQGNSA.

CDR3 amino acids: CASSWAGEMYNEQFF. The CDR3 DNA reads TGTGCCAGCTCCTGGGCAGGGGAGATGTACAATGAGCAGTTCTTC. The chain couples TRBV18 to TRBJ2-1, with a possible D match to TRBD1 (6 bases). Germline CDR1 KGHSH, CDR2 LQKENI. The CDR3 sequence is 15 residues long. V was pared by 6 bases and J by 4 bases, with 16 bases between.

The CDR3 loop is CASSTLTANTEAFF. CDR3 DNA: TGCGCCAGCAGCACACTGACAGCGAACACTGAAGCTTTCTTT. The rearrangement links TRBV5-1 to TRBJ1-1, with a possible D match to TRBD1 (5 bases). V was clipped by 4 bases and J by 1 base, with 11 bases between them. Germline assignment: CDR1 SGHRS and CDR2 YFSETQ. CDR3 size: 14 residues.

This clonotype has at least ten counts. CDR3 DNA: TGTGCCACCAGCTCGGGACAGGGGGCTTTGAGCACCGGGGAGCTGTTTTTT. Residues: CATSSGQGALSTGELFF. The chain is built from TRBV15 and TRBJ2-2; 12 bases agree with TRBD1. This CDR3 comprises 17 residues. CDR1 is LNHNV, CDR2 YYDKDF, per germline (reference sequence). The ends lost 5 bases at V and 4 bases at J; junction bases unmatched: 8.

The V and J genes are TRBV19 and TRBJ2-1, with 10 bases lining up with TRBD2. Per germline, CDR1 LNHDA and CDR2 SQIVND (reference sequence). The CDR3 is made up of 14 amino acids. The trim removed 2 bases at V and 7 bases at J, leaving 2 bases unmatched. CDR3: CASSILAGDNEQFF. The CDR3 DNA is TGTGCCAGTAGTATACTAGCGGGAGATAATGAGCAGTTCTTC. Variable domain in full (rest from reference TRBV19 and TRBJ2-1): DGGITQSPKYLFRKEGQNVTLSCEQNLNHDAMYWYRQDPGQGLRLIYYSQIVNDFQKGDIAEGYSVSREKKESFPLTVTSAQKNPTAFYLCASSILAGDNEQFFGPGTRLTVL.

This chain links TRBV6-1 with TRBJ1-6, with D uncertain. V lost 9 bases to trimming and J lost 0 bases, with 12 bases between them. The germline gives CDR1 MNHNS, CDR2 SASEGT. The CDR3 loop spans 15 amino acids. The CDR3 coding sequence is TGTGCCAGTCTTAAAGGGCTCTCCTATAATTCACCCCTCCACTTT. Translating gives CASLKGLSYNSPLHF.

This clonotype was observed a handful of times. The chain couples TRBV29-1 to TRBJ2-7, with 7 bases fitting TRBD1. The germline V gene has CDR1 SQVTM and CDR2 ANQGSEA. Germline trimming cut 6 bases from V and 2 bases from J; bases unmatched to any gene: 10. There are 14 residues in the CDR3. The CDR3 DNA reads TGCAGCGTACGCGACAGGGCCCACCCCTACGAGCAGTACTTC. Amino acids: CSVRDRAHPYEQYF.

This clonotype was detected many times. J is TRBJ1-4 and V is TRBV20-1, with a possible D match to TRBD1 (6 bases). Germline CDR1 and CDR2: DFQATT and SNEGSKA (reference sequence). The length of the CDR3 is 14 residues. V was trimmed by 6 bases and J by 5 bases, leaving 16 bases between them. The CDR3 DNA reads TGCAGTGCCATACAAGGGGGTCAGAATGAAAAACTGTTTTTT. It codes for CSAIQGGQNEKLFF.

In this sample, this clonotype turned up a few times. The rearrangement links TRBV20-1 to TRBJ2-1; D may be TRBD2 (7 bases). CDR1 and CDR2 (germline): DFQATT, SNEGSKA (reference sequence). The V gene lost 1 base and the J gene lost 7 bases, with 23 bases spanning the gap. This CDR3 is built from 17 residues. The CDR3: CSARGRGPGRGVNEQFF. CDR3 nucleotide sequence: TGCAGTGCTAGAGGGCGGGGGCCCGGTAGAGGCGTGAATGAGCAGTTCTTC.

This clonotype showed up many times. The chain employs TRBV5-6 and TRBJ2-7; a possible D gene is TRBD2 (5 bases). CDR1 and CDR2 (germline): SGHDT, YYEEEE. V was shortened by 4 bases and J by 2 bases, with 19 bases between the two germline ends. The CDR3 runs 16 residues. The CDR3 loop is CASSRGPQRAPYEQYF. The CDR3 bases are TGTGCCAGCAGCCGGGGTCCCCAACGTGCACCCTACGAGCAGTACTTC.

This clonotype was seen many times. This chain links TRBV27 with TRBJ1-6; no clear D. Germline V gene data show CDR1 as MNHEY and CDR2 as SMNVEV (reference sequence). V lost 2 bases to trimming and J lost 7 bases, with 9 bases between them. The CDR3 contains 14 residues. The CDR3: CASSLMERNSPLHF. CDR3 in DNA: TGTGCCAGCAGTTTAATGGAAAGGAATTCACCCCTCCACTTT.

This clonotype has just a few counts. The chain links TRBV5-1 to TRBJ2-1, with D possibly being TRBD1 or TRBD2 (6 bases each). The V end was cut by 0 bases, the J end by 8 bases, with 18 bases between. The germline V gene encodes CDR1 SGHRS and CDR2 YFSETQ. The CDR3 totals 16 residues. As DNA, the CDR3 is TGCGCCAGCAGCTTGGAGCCCCCCGGTAGGGGGGATGAGCAGTTCTTC. Translated, it gives CASSLEPPGRGDEQFF.

The chain recombines TRBV7-9 with TRBJ2-5; no clear D gene. This CDR3 has 15 amino acids. Trimming shortened V by 5 bases and J by 2 bases, and 15 bases separated the two germline ends. Germline assignment: CDR1 SEHNR and CDR2 FQNEAQ (reference sequence). The CDR3 region is CASSLRSRVQETQYF. The DNA for the CDR3 is TGTGCCAGCAGCCTCCGATCGCGAGTTCAAGAGACCCAGTACTTC. The full variable domain, rest sourced from reference TRBV7-9 and TRBJ2-5, is DTGVSQNPRHKITKRGQNVTFRCDPISEHNRLYWYRQTLGQGPEFLTYFQNEAQLEKSRLLSDRFSAERPKGSFSTLEIQRTEQGDSAMYLCASSLRSRVQETQYFGPGTRLLVL.

The rearrangement links TRBV30 to TRBJ2-2; 10 bases align to TRBD1. CDR1 is GTSNPN and CDR2 is SVGIG in the germline V gene (reference sequence). The CDR3 has 13 residues. After removal of 3 bases from V and 6 bases from J, the junction contained 1 base not matched to a gene. CDR3 DNA sequence: TGTGCCTGGAGCGGGACAGGGGCCGGGGAGCTGTTTTTT. Amino acid sequence: CAWSGTGAGELFF.

The chain carries TRBV6-2 or TRBV6-3 and TRBJ2-1; D is uncertain. Germline CDR1 MNHEY, CDR2 SVGEGT. CDR3 length: 12 amino acids. V lost 8 bases and J 10 bases, leaving 15 bases between the germline ends. The CDR3 coding sequence is TGTGCCAGCGAGAGTATCGGCGAGGAGCAGTTCTTC. Its protein is CASESIGEEQFF.

This clonotype showed up many times. The V gene is TRBV10-3, the J gene TRBJ2-1; TRBD2 agrees at 11 bases. This CDR3 region has 15 residues. Germline lookup yields CDR1 ENHRY and CDR2 SYGVKD. The V gene end was trimmed by 7 bases and the J gene end by 4 bases; junction bases not matched to a gene: 6. The CDR3 region has the DNA TGTGCCATCAATGACTTAGCGGGAGGGTACAATGAGCAGTTCTTC. Residues: CAINDLAGGYNEQFF.

The chain joins TRBV7-2 to TRBJ2-3; a weak D match, TRBD1 (5 bases). Trimming took off 5 bases at V and 7 bases at J, with 25 bases between the two ends. Looked up from germline, CDR1 is SGHTA and CDR2 is FQGNSA. The CDR3 is made up of 17 amino acids. CDR3 sequence (DNA): TGTGCCAGCAGCGGAATAGCCCGGCTTACGAACAGGAATACGCAGTATTTT. This translates into CASSGIARLTNRNTQYF. Supplemented by reference TRBV7-2 and TRBJ2-3, the full variable domain reads GAGVSQSPSNKVTEKGKDVELRCDPISGHTALYWYRQSLGQGLEFLIYFQGNSAPDKSGLPSDRFSAERTGGSVSTLTIQRTQQEDSAVYLCASSGIARLTNRNTQYFGPGTRLTVL.

The table lists this clonotype with a few counts. CDR3 loop: CASSRGQGAQSEKLFF. In nucleotides, the CDR3 is TGTGCCAGCAGCAGAGGGCAGGGGGCGCAGAGTGAAAAACTGTTTTTT. The gene calls are TRBV7-2 and TRBJ1-4; 8 nucleotides line up with TRBD1. V shed 5 bases, J shed 7 bases, and the junction held 12 bases outside the gene matches. Per the germline V gene, CDR1 is SGHTA and CDR2 is FQGNSA. The CDR3 extends over 16 amino acids.

This clonotype was recorded many times. V and J are TRBV12-3 or TRBV12-4 and TRBJ2-7; either TRBD1 or TRBD2 may fit D (5 bases each). Trimming removed 4 bases at V and 2 bases at J, with 12 bases between. This CDR3 contains 14 residues. CDR3 DNA: TGTGCCAGCAGTTCCAATGGGGGAACCTACGAGCAGTACTTC. Translated: CASSSNGGTYEQYF.

This clonotype was seen a handful of times. This rearrangement joins TRBV2 to TRBJ1-5; D is uncertain. V was clipped by 7 bases and J by 10 bases, with 17 bases between them. The CDR3 has 13 amino acids. CDR1 is SNHLY, CDR2 FYNNEI, per germline. CDR3 in DNA: TGTGCCAGCATGAGCCGGGCGAAGGGTCCCCAGCATTTT. As protein: CASMSRAKGPQHF.

There are many counts of this clonotype. The gene calls are TRBV20-1 and TRBJ2-3; TRBD2 aligns across 12 bases. The CDR3 consists of 15 residues. Trimming took 5 bases from V and 4 from J; bases not matched to a gene: 7. Germline CDR1 reads DFQATT; CDR2 reads SNEGSKA (reference sequence). CDR3 in DNA: TGCAGTGCTCCTGGACTAGCGGGGACCCCAGATACGCAGTATTTT. This encodes CSAPGLAGTPDTQYF.

This chain connects TRBV25-1 to TRBJ2-7; TRBD2 matches at 7 bases. The germline gives CDR1 MGHDK, CDR2 SYGVNS. V gave up 4 bases and J gave up 2 bases; unmatched junction bases: 5. The CDR3 contains 14 residues. For the CDR3, the DNA is TGTGCCAGCAGTGCTAGACTAGCCCCCTACGAGCAGTACTTC. Protein product: CASSARLAPYEQYF.

This clonotype was seen more than once but under ten times. The genes are TRBV6-2 or TRBV6-3 and TRBJ1-5; D remains ambiguous. From germline, CDR1 is MNHEY and CDR2 SVGEGT. With 7 bases removed from V and 7 bases from J, the gap between germline ends came to 17 bases. The CDR3 length is 14 residues. CDR3 region: CASNKVGPEQPQHF. The CDR3 DNA is TGTGCCAGCAACAAAGTGGGTCCGGAACAGCCCCAGCATTTT.

The gene calls are TRBV28 and TRBJ2-1, with D possibly matching TRBD1 (6 bases). Germline CDR1 reads MDHEN; CDR2 reads SYDVKM. The CDR3 has 15 residues. Trimming took 6 bases from V and 1 from J, leaving 13 bases between them. CDR3 sequence reads: CASRTVDRSYNEQFF. The CDR3 nucleotides read TGTGCCAGCAGGACTGTGGACAGATCCTACAATGAGCAGTTCTTC.

The rearrangement links TRBV6-1 to TRBJ1-2, with a weak D call TRBD1 (5 bases). The CDR3 is 14 residues long. V lost 6 bases to trimming and J lost 4 bases, with 15 bases between them. Germline-derived CDR1 and CDR2 are MNHNS and SASEGT. CDR3 DNA: TGTGCCAGCAGGGCGGGACTTGACCTCTATGGCTACACCTTC. Protein: CASRAGLDLYGYTF.